This T cell receptor (beta chain) comes out of a study of metastatic and nonmetastatic thyroid tumors. Study-wide findings and caveats: Relative to benign nodules, malignant thyroid tumors were reportedly characterized by significantly elevated TCR beta diversity in blood and tumor.

TCRdb re-clonotyped the PCR reads via MiXCR. The sample has 10,000 to 15,000 clones, 25% to 30% seen once. A few counts support this clone. Its antigen is currently unknown. V was pared by 3 bases and J by 7 bases, with 7 bases of the junction left unmatched. CDR1 and CDR2 (germline): MNHEY, SVGAGI. The CDR3 extends over 15 amino acids. Thyroid surgery was preceded by no treatment in any patient. The receptor's source is a female donor with papillary thyroid cancer or a benign thyroid nodule (not recorded which). Some clones in this sample may be carry-over from other donors' samples. The rearrangement uses TRBV6-5 and TRBJ1-5; TRBD1 agrees at 9 bases. Sequencing input: tumor tissue. Written as DNA, the CDR3 is TGTGCCAGCAGTTATGGACAGGGGTTTCGGCAGCCCCAGCATTTT. It encodes CASSYGQGFRQPQHF.